Detailed here is one T cell receptor beta chain. TCRdb's copy holds only in-frame clones and misses some; the assay was immunoSEQ multiplex PCR. The sample has under 150,000 clones, around 91% seen once. Germline CDR1 and CDR2: MNHEY and SVGAGI. This CDR3 spans 16 amino acids. With V trimmed by 5 bases and J by 7 bases, 12 bases remained unmatched. The sample belongs to a study of control samples from healthy donors and cancer patients. The V and J genes are TRBV6-5 and TRBJ2-1, with 9 bases aligning to TRBD2. This clonotype originated in a woman aged 45-65 years with colorectal cancer. The sequenced sample was PBMCs. DNA for the CDR3: TGTGCCAGCAGTCACTGGTCTAGCGGGACAGAAAATGAGCAGTTCTTC. Its translation is CASSHWSSGTENEQFF.